The 8 T cell receptor beta chains below come from one sample, sequenced in a study of response to subunit inactivated influenza vaccine. TCRdb independently ran MiXCR on the RT-PCR reads; one entry per CDR3 protein. This sample carries some 300,000 distinct CDR3 sequences, approximately 20% of them seen once, and the ten largest clones take 9% to 12%. The sequences come from PBMCs from blood, collected 21 months after vaccination. The source of these receptors is a man between 50 and 75 years old who received an inactivated influenza vaccine.

This chain uses TRBV6-1 with TRBJ2-2; the match to TRBD2 covers 7 bases. CDR3 length equals 16 residues. V was clipped by 3 bases and J by 2 bases; unmatched bases: 6. The germline gives CDR1 MNHNS, CDR2 SASEGT. This CDR3 is CASSESLAVNTGELFF. The DNA of the CDR3 is TGTGCCAGCAGTGAGAGTCTAGCGGTCAACACCGGGGAGCTGTTTTTT.

V is TRBV6-5 and J is TRBJ1-4; TRBD1 aligns across 7 bases. J was trimmed by 10 bases and V by 2 bases; bases with no gene match: 7. Germline V gene sequence: CDR1 MNHEY, CDR2 SVGAGI. The CDR3 extends over 14 amino acids. As DNA, the CDR3 is TGTGCCAGCAGTTACGGACAGGTTTATGGAAAACTGTTTTTT. Translation: CASSYGQVYGKLFF.

This clonotype was observed a few times. The CDR3: CASSLAPRLSLSGSPLHF. CDR3 bases: TGTGCCAGCAGTTTAGCCCCACGTCTCTCTCTGAGCGGTTCACCCCTCCACTTT. This chain joins TRBV12-3 or TRBV12-4 and TRBJ1-6, with D unresolved. There are 18 residues in the CDR3. The V end lost 0 bases, the J end lost 9 bases, and 21 bases lay between the germline ends.

The chain links TRBV12-3 or TRBV12-4 to TRBJ2-1, with D tentatively TRBD2 (6 bases). Trimming removed 3 bases from V and 7 bases from J, with 16 bases in between. The CDR3 totals 15 residues. CDR3 in DNA: TGTGCCAGCAGTTTTCTGACTAGATGGGAGAATGAGCAGTTCTTC. Translation: CASSFLTRWENEQFF.

The table lists this clonotype with many counts. The V and J genes are TRBV7-8 and TRBJ1-2, with D unclear. The length of the CDR3 is 13 residues. Germline CDR1 SGHVS, CDR2 FQNEAQ. The V end was cut by 1 base, the J end by 1 base, with 4 bases between. The CDR3: CASSLGHNYGYTF. Written as DNA, the CDR3 is TGTGCCAGCAGCTTAGGCCATAACTATGGCTACACCTTC.

The genes are TRBV18 and TRBJ2-1; 8 bases match TRBD1. The germline gives CDR1 KGHSH, CDR2 LQKENI. Trimming took 2 bases from V and 4 from J; bases not matched to a gene: 7. The CDR3 sequence is 16 residues long. The CDR3 here is CASSPIRGQEYNEQFF. The CDR3, as DNA: TGTGCCAGCTCACCAATCCGGGGACAGGAGTACAATGAGCAGTTCTTC.

The rearrangement joins TRBV7-2 to TRBJ2-7, with unresolved D. The CDR3 contains 13 residues. Trimming cost V 2 bases and J 2 bases, with 7 bases left between them. Germline values: CDR1 SGHTA, CDR2 FQGNSA. The CDR3 nucleotides read TGTGCCAGCAGCTTACTAGGAACCTACGAGCAGTACTTC. Amino acid sequence: CASSLLGTYEQYF.

This clonotype was seen a handful of times. This chain uses TRBV19 with TRBJ1-1; the D is unclear. The CDR3 runs 12 residues. The V gene's germline CDR1 is LNHDA and CDR2 SQIVND (reference sequence). The V gene lost 8 bases and the J gene lost 4 bases, with 11 bases spanning the gap. CDR3 bases: TGTGCCAGTTCTACCACGGGCACTGAAGCTTTCTTT. Residues: CASSTTGTEAFF.